The 25 T cell receptor beta chains presented below share a single source sample, sequenced in a study of control samples from healthy donors and cancer patients. The protocol was immunoSEQ multiplex PCR, while the TCRdb copy is restricted to in-frame clones and leaves out a portion. Among about 140,000 clones listed, 80% to 95% were seen once. The sequencing input was blood. All receptors derive from a man aged 25-45 years in good health.

This chain uses TRBV5-6 with TRBJ2-1, with D tentatively TRBD2 (6 bases). The CDR3 spans 13 residues. Germline CDR1 reads SGHDT; CDR2 reads YYEEEE. Trimming shortened V by 4 bases and J by 10 bases, and 15 bases separated the two germline ends. The CDR3 reads CASSTALAYEQFF. The CDR3 DNA follows: TGTGCCAGCAGCACCGCACTAGCCTACGAGCAGTTCTTC.

V usage is TRBV9 and J usage is TRBJ2-1; 8 nucleotides match TRBD2. V shed 3 bases, J shed 2 bases, and the junction held 4 bases outside the gene matches. The CDR3 is 15 amino acids. Germline-derived CDR1 and CDR2 are SGDLS and YYNGEE. CDR3: CASSDSGNTYNEQFF. The CDR3 bases are TGTGCCAGCAGCGATAGCGGGAATACCTACAATGAGCAGTTCTTC. The variable domain in full, completed from reference TRBV9 and TRBJ2-1, reads DSGVTQTPKHLITATGQRVTLRCSPRSGDLSVYWYQQSLDQGLQFLIQYYNGEERAKGNILERFSAQQFPDLHSELNLSSLELGDSALYFCASSDSGNTYNEQFFGPGTRLTVL.

The gene calls are TRBV2 and TRBJ2-5; the D is unclear. Per the germline V gene, CDR1 is SNHLY and CDR2 is FYNNEI. V lost 5 bases and J lost 0, with 1 base in between. The CDR3 runs 11 residues. In nucleotides, the CDR3 is TGTGCCAGCAGTTACCAAGAGACCCAGTACTTC. Translating it yields CASSYQETQYF.

The chain employs TRBV19 and TRBJ2-7; D is possibly TRBD1 (5 bases). This CDR3 has 13 amino acids. The ends were cut back, 3 bases at V and 2 bases at J, with 8 bases in the middle. The V gene's germline CDR1 is LNHDA and CDR2 SQIVND (reference sequence). The CDR3 sequence is CASSIGHPYEQYF. The DNA of the CDR3 is TGTGCCAGTAGTATCGGACACCCCTACGAGCAGTACTTC.

The gene calls are TRBV9 and TRBJ2-7, with D possibly being TRBD1 or TRBD2 (5 bases each). CDR3 length: 13 amino acids. Deletions cut 0 bases from V and 3 bases from J, with 7 bases between. Germline V gene lookup returns CDR1 SGDLS and CDR2 YYNGEE. CDR3 coding DNA: TGTGCCAGCAGCGTAGGAGGGGACTACGAGCAGTACTTC. Protein: CASSVGGDYEQYF.

CDR3 region: CASSVRWGLDRSNEQFF. As DNA, the CDR3 is TGTGCCAGCAGCGTCCGTTGGGGGCTAGATCGTTCCAATGAGCAGTTCTTC. The V gene is TRBV9, the J gene TRBJ2-1; tentatively, D is TRBD1 (6 bases). CDR1 and CDR2 from the germline V gene are SGDLS and YYNGEE. V lost 2 bases and J lost 6, with 21 bases in between. The length of the CDR3 is 17 residues. Combining the CDR3 with reference TRBV9 and TRBJ2-1 gives the whole variable domain DSGVTQTPKHLITATGQRVTLRCSPRSGDLSVYWYQQSLDQGLQFLIQYYNGEERAKGNILERFSAQQFPDLHSELNLSSLELGDSALYFCASSVRWGLDRSNEQFFGPGTRLTVL.

The chain has TRBV7-3 and TRBJ2-3; 8 nucleotides line up with TRBD1. There are 17 residues in the CDR3. CDR1 is SGHTA, CDR2 FQGTGA, per germline. V lost 2 bases to trimming and J lost 2 bases; unmatched junction nucleotides: 9. CDR3 bases: TGTGCCAGCAGCTTATATGGGACAGGAGGACTCACAGATACGCAGTATTTT. Its protein is CASSLYGTGGLTDTQYF.

The chain has TRBV6-4 and TRBJ1-6; maybe TRBD1 (5 bases). V dropped 2 bases and J dropped 5 bases, with 22 bases sitting between them. Germline CDR1 and CDR2: MRHNA and SNTAGT. The CDR3 totals 19 residues. CDR3 sequence: CASSDQQPGPQGDNSPLHF. As DNA, the CDR3 is TGTGCCAGCAGTGACCAACAACCGGGGCCCCAAGGCGATAATTCACCCCTCCACTTT.

The genes are TRBV19 and TRBJ2-1; no clear D gene. Trimming shortened V by 5 bases and J by 6 bases, and 8 bases separated the two germline ends. This CDR3 has 12 amino acids. Germline V lookup: CDR1 LNHDA, CDR2 SQIVND (reference sequence). CDR3: CASSPPANEQFF. The CDR3 coding sequence is TGTGCCAGTAGTCCCCCCGCCAATGAGCAGTTCTTC.

The chain recombines TRBV12-3 or TRBV12-4 with TRBJ1-1; no clear D. Trimming pared 4 bases from V and 5 bases from J, leaving 8 bases between. The CDR3 runs 12 residues. This chain's CDR3 is CASSWERTEAFF. The DNA for the CDR3 is TGTGCCAGCAGTTGGGAGAGGACTGAAGCTTTCTTT.

The chain carries TRBV6-4 and TRBJ2-1, with D tentatively TRBD1 (6 bases). V was cut by 5 bases and J by 3 bases, with 14 bases left in between. CDR3 size: 15 residues. Germline CDR1 MRHNA, CDR2 SNTAGT. CDR3 DNA: TGTGCCAGCAGTCCCTACCCACAGGGCTACAATGAGCAGTTCTTC. Its protein is CASSPYPQGYNEQFF.

The V and J genes are TRBV18 and TRBJ2-3; D unresolved. This CDR3 has 16 residues. Trimming removed 3 bases from V and 2 bases from J, with 15 bases in between. Germline-derived CDR1 and CDR2 are KGHSH and LQKENI. Here the CDR3 DNA reads TGTGCCAGCTCACCCCAACGGCCGCCAAACACAGATACGCAGTATTTT. This translates into CASSPQRPPNTDTQYF.

V and J are TRBV5-1 and TRBJ2-1; D not resolved. This CDR3 region has 15 residues. Per germline, CDR1 SGHRS and CDR2 YFSETQ. Between the trimmed V and J ends, which lost 1 base and 0 bases, there was a span of 8 bases. The CDR3, as DNA: TGCGCCAGCAGCTTGACCTTGAGCTCCTACAATGAGCAGTTCTTC. This codes for CASSLTLSSYNEQFF.

The chain recombines TRBV7-9 with TRBJ2-1; D might be TRBD1 or TRBD2, each matching 5 bases. The CDR3 runs to 15 residues. Germline CDR1 and CDR2: SEHNR and FQNEAQ (reference sequence). Trimming shortened V by 2 bases and J by 7 bases, and 15 bases separated the two germline ends. The CDR3 region has the DNA TGTGCCAGCAGCTTACTCCGGGGACCATTGAATGAGCAGTTCTTC. Translated: CASSLLRGPLNEQFF.

The rearrangement joins TRBV27 to TRBJ2-7; D remains unclear. CDR1 MNHEY and CDR2 SMNVEV come from the germline V gene (reference sequence). V was shortened by 7 bases and J by 5 bases, with 9 bases between the two germline ends. The CDR3 is 11 amino acids. The CDR3, as DNA: TGTGCCAGCATGTGGGCAGACGAGCAGTACTTC. Translation: CASMWADEQYF.

This rearrangement joins TRBV21-1 to TRBJ2-7; the D call TRBD1 from the table was never checked on the DNA. TRBV21-1 is a listed pseudogene. The CDR3 runs to 15 residues. CDR3 loop: CASSKDSTHSYEQYF. CDR3 nucleotide sequence: TGTGCCAGCAGCAAAGACAGTACACATTCCTACGAGCAGTACTTC.

This clone turned up a few times. The chain links TRBV3-1 (or the pseudogene TRBV3-2) to TRBJ2-5; possibly TRBD1 or TRBD2 for D (5 bases each). V was trimmed by 7 bases and J by 0 bases, leaving 9 bases between them. Germline-derived CDR1 and CDR2 are LGHDT and YNNKEL (reference sequence). CDR3 length: 13 amino acids. The CDR3 region has the DNA TGTGCCAGCACCTCGGGACACCAAGAGACCCAGTACTTC. Protein product: CASTSGHQETQYF.

The chain uses TRBV5-1 and TRBJ1-1, with a weak D call TRBD1 (5 bases). CDR1 is SGHRS and CDR2 is YFSETQ in the germline V gene. V was trimmed by 3 bases and J by 1 base, leaving 19 bases between them. CDR3 length equals 17 residues. CDR3 amino acids: CASSSSVGTTKNTEAFF. The CDR3, as DNA: TGCGCCAGCAGCTCTTCCGTTGGGACCACGAAGAACACTGAAGCTTTCTTT.

This clone was picked up a small number of times. This sequence joins TRBV4-3 and TRBJ2-7; 8 nucleotides match TRBD2. CDR1 and CDR2 from the germline V gene are LGHNA and YSLEER. The CDR3 has 15 amino acids. V dropped 3 bases and J dropped 1; count of bases not matched to a gene: 5. CDR3 bases: TGCGCCAGCAGCCAGGCACTAGCGGAGTCCTACGAGCAGTACTTC. It is translated as CASSQALAESYEQYF.

This chain uses TRBV29-1 with TRBJ2-1; no clear D. Per the germline V gene, CDR1 is SQVTM and CDR2 is ANQGSEA. V lost 4 bases, J lost 1 base, and 20 bases lay in between. The CDR3 contains 17 residues. CDR3 nucleotide sequence: TGCAGCGTTGCCCCGCAGGCCCATGGTATTTCCTACAATGAGCAGTTCTTC. Translated, it gives CSVAPQAHGISYNEQFF.

This chain connects TRBV27 to TRBJ1-4; 10 bases are a match to TRBD1. The CDR3 length is 17 residues. The V gene's germline CDR1 is MNHEY and CDR2 SMNVEV (reference sequence). V was clipped by 6 bases and J by 10 bases; unmatched bases: 17. CDR3 region: CASRTRRGGTGEGKLFF. The CDR3, as DNA: TGTGCCAGCAGAACCCGAAGGGGGGGGACAGGGGAAGGAAAACTGTTTTTT. The full variable domain, with the rest looked up from reference TRBV27 and TRBJ1-4, is EAQVTQNPRYLITVTGKKLTVTCSQNMNHEYMSWYRQDPGLGLRQIYYSMNVEVTDKGDVPEGYKVSRKEKRNFPLILESPSPNQTSLYFCASRTRRGGTGEGKLFFGSGTQLSVL.

This clone has just a few counts. J is TRBJ2-5 and V is TRBV11-3, with D perhaps TRBD1 (6 bases). Trimming stripped 2 bases from V and 5 bases from J, with 12 bases between. The CDR3 spans 14 residues. Germline V lookup: CDR1 SGHNT, CDR2 YENEEA. The CDR3 bases are TGTGCCAGCAGCTTATATACAGGGAAGGAGACCCAGTACTTC. As protein: CASSLYTGKETQYF.

The chain couples TRBV11-2 to TRBJ2-1, with D possibly being TRBD2 (6 bases). V was clipped by 1 base and J by 3 bases, with 7 bases between them. Per the germline V gene, CDR1 is SGHAT and CDR2 is FQNNGV. The CDR3 is 14 amino acids. The CDR3, as DNA: TGTGCCAGCAGCTTAGTTAGCGGCTACAATGAGCAGTTCTTC. Residues: CASSLVSGYNEQFF. The entire variable domain, with the rest obtained from reference TRBV11-2 and TRBJ2-1, is as follows: EAGVAQSPRYKIIEKRQSVAFWCNPISGHATLYWYQQILGQGPKLLIQFQNNGVVDDSQLPKDRFSAERLKGVDSTLKIQPAKLEDSAVYLCASSLVSGYNEQFFGPGTRLTVL.

This chain joins TRBV28 and TRBJ2-7; maybe TRBD1 (5 bases). The CDR3 extends over 14 amino acids. V was clipped by 1 base and J by 2 bases, with 9 bases between them. CDR1 and CDR2 (germline): MDHEN, SYDVKM. This chain's CDR3 is CASSLFGRAYEQYF. In nucleotides, the CDR3 is TGTGCCAGCAGTTTATTTGGCAGGGCCTACGAGCAGTACTTC.

The rearrangement joins TRBV28 to TRBJ2-1, with D perhaps TRBD1 (6 bases). CDR1 is MDHEN, CDR2 SYDVKM, per germline. V was trimmed by 2 bases and J by 9 bases, leaving 14 bases between them. The CDR3 contains 14 residues. CDR3 sequence: CASSLAGNRVEQFF. DNA of the CDR3: TGTGCCAGCAGTTTAGCGGGCAACAGGGTTGAGCAGTTCTTC.